A selection of T cell receptor beta chains follows, all from one sample in a study of memory CD4+ T cells and cytomegalovirus serostatus. The assay was immunoSEQ multiplex PCR, and TCRdb's table has in-frame clones only and misses some. The data hold 56,000 or so clones, with about 80% observed a single time. The sample consisted of memory CD4+ T cells from blood. The receptors here all came from an adult in good health and CMV-seronegative. CDR3s include the opening cysteine and the closing phenylalanine or tryptophan. D genes are given only for firm matches. Clone size is stated in some rows and not others, as once, few, many or a class when expanded.

v_call,clone_size,d_call,j_call,cdr3_nt,cdr3_aa
TRBV10-1,once,.,TRBJ2-2,TGCGCCAGCAGTGACGTCTGTAGGACCAACACCGGGGAGCTGTTTTTT,CASSDVCRTNTGELFF
TRBV4-3,.,TRBD2,TRBJ2-1,TGCGCCAGCAGCCAACAGCTAGCGGGGGGGCCCAGGGAGCAGTTCTTC,CASSQQLAGGPREQFF
TRBV7-2,.,TRBD2,TRBJ2-3,TGTGCCAGCAGCCCCGGACTAGCGGGGGGCACAGATACGCAGTATTTT,CASSPGLAGGTDTQYF
TRBV4-1,.,.,TRBJ2-7,TGCGCCAGCAGCCAAGGACCGGGAATTACCTACGAGCAGTACTTC,CASSQGPGITYEQYF
TRBV28,.,.,TRBJ2-3,TGTGCCAGCAGCCTTCGGGGGGCCTCAGATACGCAGTATTTT,CASSLRGASDTQYF
TRBV29-1,once,TRBD1,TRBJ1-2,TGCAGCGTTATGGACAGGGGCGATGGCTACACCTTC,CSVMDRGDGYTF
TRBV11-2,few,.,TRBJ2-7,TGTGCCAGCAGCTCGCGGTTACAGGGCCCCGAGCAGTACTTC,CASSSRLQGPEQYF
TRBV9,.,.,TRBJ2-5,TGTGCCAGCAGCTCGGGACGGGAGACCCAGTACTTC,CASSSGRETQYF
TRBV11-1,.,TRBD1,TRBJ2-6,TGTGCCAGCAGCTTTGGCCCGGGACAGGGGGCTTCTGGGGCCAACGTCCTGACTTTC,CASSFGPGQGASGANVLTF
TRBV6-6,.,.,TRBJ1-2,TGTGCCTCGAAGGGGGGTAACTATGGCTACACCTTC,CASKGGNYGYTF